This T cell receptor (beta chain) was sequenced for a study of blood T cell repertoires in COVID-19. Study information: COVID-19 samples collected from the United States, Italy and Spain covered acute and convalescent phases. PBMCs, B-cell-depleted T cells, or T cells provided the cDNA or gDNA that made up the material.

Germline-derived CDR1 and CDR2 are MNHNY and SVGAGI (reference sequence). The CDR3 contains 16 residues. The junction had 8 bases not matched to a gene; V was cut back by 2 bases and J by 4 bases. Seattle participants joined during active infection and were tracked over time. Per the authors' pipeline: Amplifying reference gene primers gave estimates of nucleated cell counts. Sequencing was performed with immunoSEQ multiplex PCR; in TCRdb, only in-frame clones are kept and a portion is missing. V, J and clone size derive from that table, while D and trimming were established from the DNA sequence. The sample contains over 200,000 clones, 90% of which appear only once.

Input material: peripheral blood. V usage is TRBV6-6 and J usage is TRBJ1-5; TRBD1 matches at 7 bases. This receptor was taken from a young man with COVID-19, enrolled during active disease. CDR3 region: CASSYPTGTPNQPQHF. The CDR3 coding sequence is TGTGCCAGCAGTTACCCGACAGGGACCCCAAATCAGCCCCAGCATTTT.